This T cell receptor beta chain was retrieved from a study of cytomegalovirus exposure and HLA in healthy donors. Study results and caveats: Under in vitro conditions, three CMV-associated chains were confirmed as specific for CMV antigens.

Worth noting for this clone: Its antigen is still unknown.

The PCR made use of 60 Vbeta and 13 Jbeta primers. Profiled with immunoSEQ multiplex PCR; TCRdb holds only in-frame clones, not every one. This sample has 50,000 to 60,000 clones, with around 78% found just once. Trimming left V 4 bases short and J 4 bases short, with 10 bases between. The germline CDR1 and CDR2 sequences are SGHTA and FQGNSA. CDR3 size: 13 residues. Sample: PBMCs. The chain has TRBV7-2 and TRBJ1-1; D call uncertain. The sequence came from a female donor in good health and CMV-seronegative. CDR3: CASSYSEGTEAFF. In DNA form, the CDR3 reads TGTGCCAGCAGCTATTCGGAGGGCACTGAAGCTTTCTTT.